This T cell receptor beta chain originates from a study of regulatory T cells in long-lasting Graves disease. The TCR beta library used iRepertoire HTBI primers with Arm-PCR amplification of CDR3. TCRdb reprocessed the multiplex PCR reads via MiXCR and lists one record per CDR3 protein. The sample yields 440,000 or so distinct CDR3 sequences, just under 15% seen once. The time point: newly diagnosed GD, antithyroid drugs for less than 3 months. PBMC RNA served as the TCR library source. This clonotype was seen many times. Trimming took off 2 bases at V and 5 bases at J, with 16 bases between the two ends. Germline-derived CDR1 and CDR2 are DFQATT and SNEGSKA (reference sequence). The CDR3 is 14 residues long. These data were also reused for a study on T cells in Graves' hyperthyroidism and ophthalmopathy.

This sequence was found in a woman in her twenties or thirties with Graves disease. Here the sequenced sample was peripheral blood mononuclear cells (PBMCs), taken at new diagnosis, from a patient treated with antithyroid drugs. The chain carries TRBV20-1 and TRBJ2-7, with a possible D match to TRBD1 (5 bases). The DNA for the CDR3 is TGCAGTGCTAGACAAATATTACGGACACACGAGCAGTACTTC. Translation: CSARQILRTHEQYF.